What follows is one T cell receptor (beta chain) and its context. Its specific antigen is unknown. Per-base qualities were not stored, and no clone one base away is much larger. All donors were healthy Caucasians. The data stem from a study of identical twins (dated by TCRdb to the mid-2010s). About the investigation overall: To test whether fetal clonotypes persist, the study used deep sequencing on TCR alpha and beta repertoires from monozygotic twins, unrelated adults of various ages, and cord blood. To rule out contamination, the twin experiments were replicated at different times with different library preparation protocols.

Library preparation was by 5' RACE. Instrument on record: Illumina HiSeq 2000. A universal primer binding site was introduced by template switching, and a unique molecular identifier was present in the final cDNA, enabling accurate counting of TCR cDNA molecules. First-strand cDNA for TCR alpha and beta chains was synthesized from specific primers in the conserved constant-segment region. To control for contamination, each cDNA library was double barcoded with a SMART-Mk sample barcode plus Illumina barcodes. Two successive PCR steps introduced TruSeq adapter sequences along with Illumina sample barcodes. The Illumina HiSeq platform was used with custom primers to sequence TCR alpha and beta cDNA libraries. The original methods were these. Unique molecular identifiers were extracted from raw reads with MiGEC, and CDR3 positions were determined with MiXCR. Recombination models were inferred per individual with the repgenHMM and IGoR tools using an EM algorithm. The analysis of shared clonotypes was done with the tcR package in R, with sharing normalized by the product of cloneset sizes. Out-of-frame nonproductive sequences were analyzed to study raw recombination free of thymic and clonal selection effects. The public reads were run again by TCRdb, first through fastp at Q25 and then through MiXCR, and only productive beta chains were kept. Merged by CDR3 protein, the rows form single entries marked with the most common genes and DNA. TCRdb, not the original authors, processed these V and J calls. Counted in this sample were around 1.7 million distinct CDR3 sequences; under 35% of them appeared once. The ten biggest clones cover approximately 0.25% of the sample.

The germline ends are 6 bases apart after V is trimmed by 1 base and J by 3 bases. The CDR3 holds 14 amino acids from the cysteine to the phenylalanine. Here the CDR3 DNA is all that survives: 42 bases in frame from base 1. Paper-wide results and their limitations: Recombination models systematically underestimated out-of-frame TCR alpha sharing in monozygotic twins but agreed with sharing between unrelated individuals. Compared with coincidental sharing between unrelated individuals, out-of-frame TCR alpha sequences shared between twins had an excess of sequences with low generation probability. A weaker excess of twin sharing was found in beta out-of-frame sequences because the signal-to-noise ratio was lowered by fewer shared sequences. Abundant cord blood beta clonotypes carried fewer insertions; young adult naive repertoires showed a weaker similar trend, while memory repertoires showed none. Because the same donors could not be followed over many years, conclusions were based on cross-sectional statistical analysis. Zero-insertion analyses could be partly confounded by invariant T cells such as MAIT and iNKT, though diverse VJ usage argued against such confounding for most clonotypes.

The V and J segments used are TRBV12-3 or TRBV12-4 and TRBJ2-2, with no confident D gene call. The sample consisted of cord blood. This receptor was obtained from a newborn girl in good health. Read as DNA, the sequence is TGTGCCAGCAGTTTAGGGCACTACACCGGGGAGCTGTTTTTT. Its protein is CASSLGHYTGELFF.